This T cell receptor (beta chain) was recorded in a study of cytomegalovirus exposure and HLA in healthy donors. Study outcomes and limitations: Reportedly, diagnosis of cytomegalovirus status by the classifier showed high specificity and sensitivity.

Amplification used 60 Vbeta primers and 13 Jbeta primers. Produced via immunoSEQ multiplex PCR; TCRdb's table is partial and in-frame only. The sample has 85,000 to 100,000 clones; around 73% are singletons. As concerns this clone: What it binds is unknown. At one of its ends the junction is not consistent with the germline gene, which may arise from a read error.

Germline V gene lookup returns CDR1 MNHEY and CDR2 SMNVEV (reference sequence). CDR3 length: 17 amino acids. This rearrangement joins TRBV27 to TRBJ2-7; possible D gene TRBD1, 6 bases. The TCR originated in a woman aged 55-70 years in good health and CMV-seronegative. Sequenced sample: PBMCs. The CDR3 here is CASSLSEVGGSHHEQYF. As DNA, the CDR3 is TGTGCCAGCAGTCTATCAGAGGTAGGGGGTAGCCACCACGAGCAGTACTTC.